This T cell receptor (beta chain) was obtained from a study of blood T cell repertoires in COVID-19. About the research overall: The United States, Italy and Spain were the sources of the acute and convalescent COVID-19 samples.

CDR3 size: 19 residues. Germline V gives CDR1 SGHTA, CDR2 FQGNSA. The J segment lost 0 bases and the V segment lost 2 bases, leaving 11 bases of the junction unmatched. Clones were read by immunoSEQ multiplex PCR, and TCRdb kept only the in-frame ones, dropping some. The sample holds around 97,000 clones; around nine tenths are singletons and the top ten take 15%. This sequence joins TRBV7-2 and TRBJ1-5; 9 bases line up with TRBD1. The receptor's source is a human donor in a cohort sampled during active COVID-19. The material sequenced was peripheral blood. The CDR3, as DNA: TGTGCCAGCAGCTTATCAGGACAGGGGTTCCTCTATAGCAATCAGCCCCAGCATTTT. Protein: CASSLSGQGFLYSNQPQHF.